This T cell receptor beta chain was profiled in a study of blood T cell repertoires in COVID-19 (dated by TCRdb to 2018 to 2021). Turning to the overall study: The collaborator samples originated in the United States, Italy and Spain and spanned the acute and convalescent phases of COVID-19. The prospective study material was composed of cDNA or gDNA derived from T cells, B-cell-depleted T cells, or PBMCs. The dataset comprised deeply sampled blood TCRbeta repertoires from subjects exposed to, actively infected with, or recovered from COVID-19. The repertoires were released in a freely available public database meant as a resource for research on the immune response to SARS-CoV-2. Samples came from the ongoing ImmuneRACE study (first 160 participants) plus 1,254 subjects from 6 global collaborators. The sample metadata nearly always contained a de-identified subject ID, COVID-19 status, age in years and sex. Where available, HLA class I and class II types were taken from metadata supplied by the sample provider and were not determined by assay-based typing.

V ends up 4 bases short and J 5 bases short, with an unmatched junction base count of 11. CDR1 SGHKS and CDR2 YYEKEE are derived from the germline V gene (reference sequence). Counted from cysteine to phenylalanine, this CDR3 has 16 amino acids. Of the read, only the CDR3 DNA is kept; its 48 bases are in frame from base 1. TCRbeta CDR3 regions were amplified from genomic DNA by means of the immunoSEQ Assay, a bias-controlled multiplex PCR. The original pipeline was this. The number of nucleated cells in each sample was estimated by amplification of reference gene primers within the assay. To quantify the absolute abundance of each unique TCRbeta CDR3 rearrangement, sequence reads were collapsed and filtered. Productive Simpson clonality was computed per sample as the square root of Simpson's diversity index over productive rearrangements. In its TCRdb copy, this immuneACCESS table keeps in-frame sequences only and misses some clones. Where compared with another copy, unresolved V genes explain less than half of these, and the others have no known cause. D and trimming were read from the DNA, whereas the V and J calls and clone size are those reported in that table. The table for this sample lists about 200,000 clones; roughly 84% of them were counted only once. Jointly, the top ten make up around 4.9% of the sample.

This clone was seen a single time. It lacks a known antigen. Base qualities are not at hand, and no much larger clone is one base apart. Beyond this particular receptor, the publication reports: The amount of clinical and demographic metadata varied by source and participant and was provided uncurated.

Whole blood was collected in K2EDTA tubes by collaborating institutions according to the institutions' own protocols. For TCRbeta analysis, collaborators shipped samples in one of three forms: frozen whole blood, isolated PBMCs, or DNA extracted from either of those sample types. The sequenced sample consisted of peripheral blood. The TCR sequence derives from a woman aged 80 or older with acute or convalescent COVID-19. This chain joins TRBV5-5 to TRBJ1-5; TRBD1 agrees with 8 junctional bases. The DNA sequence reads TGTGCCAGCAGCCTAGAGGGACAGGCCCGATATCAGCCCCAGCATTTT. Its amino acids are CASSLEGQARYQPQHF.